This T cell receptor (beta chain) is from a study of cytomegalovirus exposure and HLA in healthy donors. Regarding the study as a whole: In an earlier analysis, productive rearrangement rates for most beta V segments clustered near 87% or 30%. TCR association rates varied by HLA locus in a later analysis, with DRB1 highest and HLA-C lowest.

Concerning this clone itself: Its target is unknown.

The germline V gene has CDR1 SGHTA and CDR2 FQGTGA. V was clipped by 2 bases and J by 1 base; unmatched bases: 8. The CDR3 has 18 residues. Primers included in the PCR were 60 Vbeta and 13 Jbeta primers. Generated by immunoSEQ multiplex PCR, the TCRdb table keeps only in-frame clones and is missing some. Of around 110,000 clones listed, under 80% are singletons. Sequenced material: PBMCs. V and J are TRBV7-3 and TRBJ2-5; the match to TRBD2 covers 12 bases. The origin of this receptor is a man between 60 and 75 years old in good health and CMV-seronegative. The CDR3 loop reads CASSLGLTSGGTQETQYF. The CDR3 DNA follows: TGTGCCAGCAGCTTAGGCCTAACTAGCGGGGGGACCCAAGAGACCCAGTACTTC.